One and the same sample provided the 10 T cell receptor beta chains below, sequenced in a study of cytomegalovirus exposure and HLA in healthy donors. PCR primers comprised 60 Vbeta and 13 Jbeta primers. Sequenced by immunoSEQ multiplex PCR; TCRdb stores in-frame clones only, minus some. Its table lists more than 110,000 clones. Source material: PBMCs. The origin of the receptors is a man aged 40-50 years in good health and CMV-seronegative.

The gene calls are TRBV5-1 and TRBJ1-4; 8 nucleotides agree with TRBD1. This CDR3 comprises 15 residues. Germline values: CDR1 SGHRS, CDR2 YFSETQ. The J segment lost 5 bases and the V segment lost 4 bases, leaving 7 bases of the junction unmatched. Written as DNA, the CDR3 is TGCGCCAGCAGCCCGCGGACAGGGACGAATGAAAAACTGTTTTTT. Encoded protein: CASSPRTGTNEKLFF.

This chain uses TRBV18 with TRBJ2-1; D is uncertain. The germline V and J ends were trimmed by 0 bases and 5 bases, with 8 bases remaining between them. Germline values: CDR1 KGHSH, CDR2 LQKENI. The CDR3 is made up of 14 amino acids. The CDR3 loop is CASSPPGRNNEQFF. CDR3 coding DNA: TGTGCCAGCTCACCACCCGGCAGGAACAATGAGCAGTTCTTC.

This rearrangement joins TRBV7-3 to TRBJ1-1, with 10 bases matching TRBD1. This CDR3 spans 16 amino acids. The germline CDR1 and CDR2 sequences are SGHTA and FQGTGA. V was clipped by 5 bases and J by 3 bases; unmatched bases: 9. The CDR3 is CASSPRQGAAYTEAFF. The CDR3 DNA follows: TGTGCCAGCAGCCCACGACAGGGGGCAGCTTACACTGAAGCTTTCTTT.

This rearrangement joins TRBV27 to TRBJ2-7; the D is unclear. CDR3 length equals 15 residues. Germline V gives CDR1 MNHEY, CDR2 SMNVEV (reference sequence). Trimming took 7 bases from V and 6 from J, leaving 22 bases between them. The CDR3 is CASTLDPFAMSEQYF. In nucleotides, the CDR3 is TGTGCCAGCACCCTAGACCCTTTCGCAATGAGCGAGCAGTACTTC.

The V and J genes are TRBV6-6 and TRBJ1-2, with a weak D call TRBD1 (6 bases). Germline loops: CDR1 MNHNY, CDR2 SVGAGI (reference sequence). V lost 5 bases to trimming and J lost 4 bases, with 14 bases between them. The CDR3 sequence is 14 residues long. The CDR3 region is CASSTTGTSYGYTF. CDR3 nucleotide sequence: TGTGCCAGCAGTACAACAGGGACTAGCTATGGCTACACCTTC.

The rearrangement joins TRBV27 to TRBJ1-2; 7 bases map to TRBD1. V gave up 3 bases and J gave up 5 bases; unmatched junction bases: 3. This CDR3 contains 13 residues. The germline CDR1 and CDR2 sequences are MNHEY and SMNVEV (reference sequence). CDR3 sequence: CASSFRDSYGYTF. The CDR3 DNA follows: TGTGCCAGCAGTTTCCGGGACAGTTATGGCTACACCTTC.

V is TRBV4-1 and J is TRBJ2-3; perhaps TRBD1 as D (5 bases). The germline CDR1 and CDR2 sequences are MGHRA and YSYEKL. The CDR3 totals 15 residues. Trimming shortened V by 1 base and J by 3 bases, and 11 bases separated the two germline ends. The CDR3 sequence is CASSQVRVLTDTQYF. The DNA for the CDR3 is TGCGCCAGCAGCCAAGTCAGGGTTTTGACAGATACGCAGTATTTT.

Details on this clone: The junction departs from the called germline gene at one end, perhaps through a read error. Other DNA sequences in the sample encode the same CDR3. V usage is TRBV7-3 and J usage is TRBJ2-5, with D maybe TRBD2 (6 bases). Germline V gene data show CDR1 as SGHTA and CDR2 as FQGTGA. The CDR3 consists of 15 residues. Here the CDR3 reads CASSYPPTPGETQYF. In DNA form, the CDR3 reads TGTGCCAGCAGCTACCCGCCTACCCCGGGGGAGACTCAGTACTTC.

The V call is TRBV5-6, the J call TRBJ1-1; D is ambiguous. Germline V gene lookup returns CDR1 SGHDT and CDR2 YYEEEE. This CDR3 region has 11 residues. The V end lost 4 bases, the J end lost 6 bases, and 7 bases lay between the germline ends. The CDR3: CASSRHSEAFF. Here the CDR3 DNA reads TGTGCCAGCAGCCGACATTCTGAAGCTTTCTTT.

This chain's CDR3 is CASNQYRTNQPQHF. The DNA for the CDR3 is TGTGCCAGCAATCAGTACAGGACGAATCAGCCCCAGCATTTT. The V and J genes are TRBV28 and TRBJ1-5, with D perhaps TRBD1 (5 bases). The germline gives CDR1 MDHEN, CDR2 SYDVKM. CDR3 length: 14 amino acids. Trimming shortened V by 7 bases and J by 4 bases, and 14 bases separated the two germline ends.